The 22 T cell receptor beta chains in this list originate from one sample, sequenced in a study of T-cell reconstitution after alpha-beta-depleted transplantation in children. During its preparation, the TCRbeta library received unique molecular identifiers. TCRdb re-analysed the PCR reads in MiXCR, keeping a single row per CDR3 protein. The table lists hundreds of thousands of distinct CDR3 sequences, over 10% of them singletons. Sequences were derived from PBMCs, sampled before TCRalphabeta/CD19-depleted stem cell transplant. These receptors all come from a girl aged 2 to 9 with congenital amegakaryocytic thrombocytopenia, due to receive a stem cell transplant.

This clonotype was found a few times. The chain employs TRBV6-5 and TRBJ2-1; 8 bases match TRBD1. Unmatched junction bases numbered 9, after V lost 0 bases and J lost 8 bases. This CDR3 spans 16 amino acids. The germline CDR1 and CDR2 sequences are MNHEY and SVGAGI. The CDR3 sequence is CASSYSMGTGFDEQFF. The CDR3 DNA reads as TGTGCCAGCAGTTACTCGATGGGGACAGGTTTTGATGAGCAGTTCTTC.

V gene TRBV10-2 combines with J gene TRBJ2-7, with no clear D. Per the germline V gene, CDR1 is WSHSY and CDR2 is SAAADI. The CDR3 length is 11 residues. V lost 5 bases and J lost 6, with 8 bases in between. The CDR3 DNA reads TGCGCCAGCAGTCTCCTCGCCGAGCAGTACTTC. This gives the protein CASSLLAEQYF.

V is TRBV20-1 and J is TRBJ2-1, with TRBD2 identical over 12 bases. Germline trimming cut 3 bases from V and 6 bases from J; bases unmatched to any gene: 12. The germline V gene has CDR1 DFQATT and CDR2 SNEGSKA (reference sequence). The CDR3 totals 17 residues. The CDR3 reads CSASARLAGEVGNEQFF. In nucleotides, the CDR3 is TGCAGTGCTAGTGCGAGACTAGCGGGAGAGGTAGGCAATGAGCAGTTCTTC.

This clonotype has only a few counts. The rearrangement joins TRBV5-1 to TRBJ2-6; D remains ambiguous. V was shortened by 5 bases and J by 0 bases, with 18 bases between the two germline ends. Per the germline V gene, CDR1 is SGHRS and CDR2 is YFSETQ. There are 18 residues in the CDR3. In DNA form, the CDR3 reads TGCGCCAGCAGTCACTCGCAGCAAGCCTTCTCTGGGGCCAACGTCCTGACTTTC. Its protein product is CASSHSQQAFSGANVLTF.

The sample holds a few counts of this clonotype. The chain recombines TRBV14 with TRBJ2-1, with TRBD2 as a possible D gene (5 bases). Trimming stripped 0 bases from V and 7 bases from J, with 7 bases between. The V gene's germline CDR1 is SGHDN and CDR2 FVKESK. This CDR3 comprises 13 residues. CDR3 coding DNA: TGTGCCAGCAGCCAAGAAGCGGCTAATGAGCAGTTCTTC. Translation gives CASSQEAANEQFF.

This clonotype was seen many times. The CDR3 DNA reads as TGCGCCAGCAGCCATCATGGGGACTACGAGCAGTACTTC. As protein: CASSHHGDYEQYF. The chain carries TRBV4-1 and TRBJ2-7; D is uncertain. Germline V gene data show CDR1 as MGHRA and CDR2 as YSYEKL. The CDR3 is 13 residues long. V lost 3 bases to trimming and J lost 3 bases, with 9 bases between them.

The chain joins TRBV5-6 to TRBJ2-1; D is ambiguous. Trimming pared 0 bases from V and 2 bases from J, leaving 6 bases between. The length of the CDR3 is 14 residues. Germline V gene sequence: CDR1 SGHDT, CDR2 YYEEEE. For the CDR3, the DNA is TGTGCCAGCAGCTTGGGGGTCCCCTACAATGAGCAGTTCTTC. Translated, it gives CASSLGVPYNEQFF. The full variable domain, completed using reference TRBV5-6 and TRBJ2-1, is DAGVTQSPTHLIKTRGQQVTLRCSPKSGHDTVSWYQQALGQGPQFIFQYYEEEERQRGNFPDRFSGHQFPNYSSELNVNALLLGDSALYLCASSLGVPYNEQFFGPGTRLTVL.

The chain uses TRBV2 and TRBJ1-2; a possible D gene is TRBD1 (6 bases). Trimming removed 11 bases from V and 2 bases from J, with 15 bases in between. Looked up from germline, CDR1 is SNHLY and CDR2 is FYNNEI. CDR3 size: 13 residues. CDR3 sequence: CAARDTINYGYTF. The DNA of the CDR3 is TGTGCCGCCAGGGACACGATCAACTATGGCTACACCTTC.

This clonotype was detected only once. Germline and junction disagree at one end, which may indicate a read error. The rearrangement links TRBV27 to TRBJ2-6; the D gene is possibly TRBD1 (5 bases). The CDR3 consists of 17 residues. Germline V gene sequence: CDR1 MNHEY, CDR2 SMNVEV (reference sequence). This CDR3 is CAISWGIGDSGANVLTF. For the CDR3, the DNA is TGTGCCATCAGTTGGGGCATAGGAGACTCTGGGGCCAACGTCCTGACTTTC.

The chain combines TRBV28 with TRBJ2-5; no definite D call. Germline CDR1 is MDHEN and CDR2 is SYDVKM. There are 14 residues in the CDR3. V gave up 3 bases and J gave up 3 bases, with 11 bases separating them. CDR3 amino acids: CASSLGFGEETQYF. The DNA of the CDR3 is TGTGCCAGCAGTTTGGGGTTTGGTGAAGAGACCCAGTACTTC.

This clonotype has just a few counts. The V and J genes are TRBV29-1 and TRBJ1-4; TRBD1 agrees at 12 bases. Germline V lookup: CDR1 SQVTM, CDR2 ANQGSEA. Losses at the gene ends were 6 bases for V and 7 bases for J; bases not matched to a gene: 6. The CDR3 consists of 14 residues. The CDR3 DNA is TGCAGCGTCGCGGGACAGGGGGCGGCTGAAAAACTGTTTTTT. It encodes CSVAGQGAAEKLFF. The variable domain in full, completed from reference TRBV29-1 and TRBJ1-4, reads SAVISQKPSRDICQRGTSLTIQCQVDSQVTMMFWYRQQPGQSLTLIATANQGSEATYESGFVIDKFPISRPNLTFSTLTVSNMSPEDSSIYLCSVAGQGAAEKLFFGSGTQLSVL.

Many counts were recorded for this clonotype. CDR3 sequence (DNA): TGTGCTAGTGGTTCGCCGATCAGCGGGCAGCATTTT. It encodes CASGSPISGQHF. V usage is TRBV12-5 and J usage is TRBJ1-5; D gene unclear. The V gene lost 4 bases and the J gene lost 13 bases, with 14 bases spanning the gap. There are 12 residues in the CDR3. In germline, CDR1 is LGHNT, CDR2 FRNRAP.

The rearrangement links TRBV30 to TRBJ1-1; D is perhaps TRBD1 (5 bases). The V gene lost 7 bases and the J gene lost 4 bases, with 16 bases spanning the gap. In germline, CDR1 is GTSNPN, CDR2 SVGIG (reference sequence). This CDR3 comprises 13 residues. The CDR3 DNA reads as TGTGCCTCTCTCGTGGGGGGAGGCACTGAAGCTTTCTTT. The encoded protein is CASLVGGGTEAFF.

This clonotype was recorded at least ten times. This chain links TRBV2 with TRBJ2-1, with TRBD2 matching over 9 bases. Germline CDR1 is SNHLY and CDR2 is FYNNEI. The CDR3 contains 15 residues. J was trimmed by 4 bases and V by 3 bases; bases with no gene match: 4. CDR3 bases: TGTGCCAGCAGTGAGGCTAGCGGGACGTACAATGAGCAGTTCTTC. It codes for CASSEASGTYNEQFF.

The rearrangement links TRBV11-3 to TRBJ2-2; D tentatively reads TRBD1 or TRBD2 (5 bases each). Germline loops: CDR1 SGHNT, CDR2 YENEEA. The CDR3 sequence is 15 residues long. Trimming left V 7 bases short and J 7 bases short, with 19 bases between. The CDR3 loop is CASTSEGTTIGELFF. CDR3 nucleotides: TGTGCCAGCACCTCAGAGGGGACGACAATCGGGGAGCTGTTTTTT.

J is TRBJ2-7 and V is TRBV20-1; possibly TRBD2 for D (6 bases). This CDR3 is built from 14 residues. Per the germline V gene, CDR1 is DFQATT and CDR2 is SNEGSKA (reference sequence). Deletions cut 6 bases from V and 4 bases from J, with 19 bases between. Here the CDR3 DNA reads TGCAGTGCCCAGGGAGGAGGGGCCGCTTACGAGCAGTACTTC. Translation gives CSAQGGGAAYEQYF.

In its sample, this clonotype was seen many times. The chain links TRBV20-1 to TRBJ2-1; TRBD2 agrees at 9 bases. Germline V lookup: CDR1 DFQATT, CDR2 SNEGSKA (reference sequence). Trimming at V came to 7 bases and at J to 0 bases, leaving 16 bases not matched to a gene. This CDR3 has 18 residues. CDR3 bases: TGCAGTGGGCAACCTACTATGACTAGCGGTGTCTCCTACAATGAGCAGTTCTTC. This gives the protein CSGQPTMTSGVSYNEQFF.

This clonotype was detected once. A much larger clone is a single base away; this may be a read error. DNA of the CDR3: TGCAGTGCGCGCGGGACAGTTAAAAAACTGTTTTTT. Translated, it gives CSARGTVKKLFF. The chain is built from TRBV20-1 and TRBJ1-4; 7 bases are a match to TRBD1. V shed 6 bases, J shed 9 bases, and the junction held 7 bases outside the gene matches. This CDR3 has 12 residues. The germline gives CDR1 DFQATT, CDR2 SNEGSKA (reference sequence).

This clonotype was observed at least ten times. The chain carries TRBV20-1 and TRBJ2-7; either TRBD1 or TRBD2 may supply D (6 bases each). V lost 6 bases to trimming and J lost 7 bases, with 16 bases between them. This CDR3 comprises 12 residues. The germline gives CDR1 DFQATT, CDR2 SNEGSKA (reference sequence). For the CDR3, the DNA is TGCAGTGCCCACGAGGGGGGTCGAGAGCAGTACTTC. Its protein is CSAHEGGREQYF.

At least ten counts were recorded for this clonotype. This chain links TRBV5-1 with TRBJ1-5; weak D call: TRBD1 (5 bases). Trimming stripped 4 bases from V and 12 bases from J, with 17 bases between. Germline values: CDR1 SGHRS, CDR2 YFSETQ. This CDR3 has 13 amino acids. CDR3 coding DNA: TGCGCCAGCAGCCCGTTACCCGAGGGGTTCCAGCATTTT. Translation gives CASSPLPEGFQHF.

This clonotype came up many times. The CDR3 is CASSLAGVHYEQYF. The CDR3 DNA reads TGTGCCAGCAGTCTGGCGGGAGTACACTACGAGCAGTACTTC. This rearrangement joins TRBV27 to TRBJ2-7; 7 bases line up with TRBD2. The CDR3 has 14 amino acids. V shed 5 bases, J shed 3 bases, and the junction held 7 bases outside the gene matches. The germline V gene has CDR1 MNHEY and CDR2 SMNVEV (reference sequence).

V is TRBV3-1 and J is TRBJ2-1; possibly TRBD2 for D (5 bases). Germline V gives CDR1 LGHDT, CDR2 YNNKEL (reference sequence). The CDR3 has 18 residues. V shed 1 base and J shed 0 bases, with 16 bases lying between them. In DNA form, the CDR3 reads TGTGCCAGCAGCCAAGGAGGTGGACTGTCAAGCTCCTACAATGAGCAGTTCTTC. It codes for CASSQGGGLSSSYNEQFF.